This T cell receptor (beta chain) was profiled in a study of early stage breast cancer tumors listed by TCRdb under 2017. The study in broad terms: Of the 16 invasive breast tumors, twelve were found to be estrogen receptor-positive, progesterone receptor-positive and HER2-negative. About 70% of the 12 ER+/PR+/HER2- tumors were invasive ductal carcinomas, while the other four were invasive lobular carcinomas. Across all samples, more than 2.5 million templates representing 1,097,674 unique clonotypes were detected. On average, each sample got roughly 9.7-fold read coverage. The paper's findings and limits, for the study overall: Analysis by tumor subtype was prevented by the small cohort size. Repertoires from blood and normal breast were more alike than repertoires from blood and tumor, and in about 85% of the 16 patients, comparing each tissue with blood separated tumor from normal. Enriched TCRB sequences shared across patients were found to be mostly commonly generated sequences that were unlikely to play an important role in the tumor microenvironment. Bulk genomic DNA sequencing of unsorted cells missed chain pairing and functional markers such as CD4, CD8 and FOXP3. Compared with adjacent normal breast tissue, tumors had higher clonality and around 2.7-fold greater T cell density.

About this clone: The antigen it binds to is not known. It has no much larger one-base neighbor in the sample; base qualities were not kept.

The study profiled bulk TCR beta-chain repertoires in matched peripheral blood, tumor and adjacent normal breast tissue taken from approximately 16 patients with early-stage breast cancer. Before surgery, roughly 4.5-10 mL of whole blood was collected into EDTA tubes and then processed within 2 hours. Peripheral blood mononuclear cells were isolated by Ficoll-Paque centrifugation in SepMate-50 tubes. For storage in liquid nitrogen, PBMCs were cryopreserved as aliquots of roughly 1.8 to 4 million cells in approximately 90% FBS with about 10% DMSO. The Qiagen AllPrep DNA/RNA Mini kit was used for genomic DNA extraction. Two independent genomic DNA replicates were amplified for each sample, with around 0.5 ug used for blood and approximately 1.5 ug for tumor or normal breast. Following the manufacturer's instructions, the ImmunoSeq Intro kit was used to carry out TCRB sequencing on genomic DNA. Multiplex PCR was run for about 30 cycles using proprietary primers and spike-in control sequences for absolute quantification. Single-end 150-bp reads were used to sequence an 87-bp fragment spanning the CDR3 plus the flanking V and J genes. Seven samples, each with two replicates, were multiplexed per lane of an Illumina MiSeq using version 3.0 chemistry. From the authors' description of their analysis: The vendor's proprietary pipeline processed the raw data and merged both replicates into a single result for each sample. To define clonotypes, the study grouped productive rearrangements that shared the V-gene family, CDR3 amino acid sequence and J-gene segment. Clonality was computed as 1 minus the normalized Shannon entropy (Pielou evenness) of TCRB abundances. To estimate T cell density, the total number of templates was divided by the input cell count, which was inferred from how much DNA went in. Recon was used with default parameters to estimate total repertoire diversity and clonality. A clonotype counted as tumor-enriched if its abundance in tumor exceeded 0.1% and was at least 32-fold higher than its abundance in normal breast. Not all clones reach the TCRdb copy of this immuneACCESS table, which keeps in-frame sequences only. Checked studies attribute under half of the gap to unresolved V genes and leave the rest unexplained. V and J calls and clone size come straight from that table; D and trimming were deduced from the DNA. Counted in this sample were some 30,000 clones; just under 85% of them appeared once. The top ten hold about a tenth of the sample.

The receptor's source is a person aged 50-59 years with breast cancer. The sequenced sample was blood.

The nucleotide sequence is TGTGCCAGCCATAATCCGGCCAACACCGGGGAGCTGTTTTTT. Its coded protein is CASHNPANTGELFF. The chain was built from TRBV28 and TRBJ2-2; no D gene call is confident. The CDR3 goes from the cysteine to the phenylalanine over 14 residues. Of the read, only the CDR3 DNA is kept; its 42 bases are in frame from base 1. Based on the germline V gene, the CDR1 and CDR2 sequences are MDHEN and SYDVKM. V is clipped by 8 bases and J by 2 bases, and the sequence between their germline boundaries is 12 bases long.